This TCR beta chain was identified in a study of blood T cells in healthy people across ages. Findings of the study overall: It was not known whether donors were CMV positive (a possible confounder of expanded clonotype changes). Any conclusive comparison of naive versus antigen-experienced cells was prevented by using unsorted PBMCs.

This CDR3 comprises 17 residues. As regards this clonotype: No antigen is known for it.

With a J-beta primer mix and a sample-barcoded 5' primer, a second PCR ran about 7 to 12 cycles. Every sample gave at least 3 million paired-end reads containing CDR3. TCRdb used MiXCR to reprocess the 5' RACE reads, holding one entry per CDR3 protein. This sample carries hundreds of thousands of distinct CDR3 sequences, 49% of them seen once, and the ten largest clones take 25% to 35%. The sample consisted of blood. This chain connects TRBV1 to TRBJ2-5; the D call of TRBD1 is as the table states it, not checked on the DNA. TRBV1 is shown as a pseudogene. The clonotype was recovered from a woman aged 55-75 years in good health. The CDR3 sequence is CTSSQLYDRGRKETQYF. CDR3 nucleotide sequence: TGCACCAGCAGCCAACTTTACGACAGGGGTCGGAAAGAGACCCAGTACTTC.